Here is one T cell receptor beta chain with its context. Its antigen remains unknown. TCR beta CDR3 regions were amplified from RNA transcripts. Initially, a first-round RT-PCR of the TCR CDR3 employed the HTBI primer set. TCRdb passed the multiplex PCR reads through MiXCR, listing each CDR3 protein once. The sample carries approximately 700,000 distinct CDR3 sequences, 16% recorded once. Stable Graves' hyperthyroidism denoted no ophthalmopathy progression over 18 months. This entry is derived from a study of T cells in Graves' hyperthyroidism and ophthalmopathy. The V segment lost 4 bases and the J segment 8 bases; nucleotides outside the gene matches: 7. This CDR3 contains 14 residues. Looked up from germline, CDR1 is MRHNA and CDR2 is SNTAGT. Points from the study as a whole: The model foresaw ophthalmopathy a median 6.5 months prior to onset.

This receptor was identified in a man between 18 and 35 years old with Graves' hyperthyroidism. This chain links TRBV6-4 with TRBJ2-1, with TRBD2 matching 8 bases. Sequencing input: blood. The DNA for the CDR3 is TGTGCCAGCAGTGCCGGGACTAGAAGGGATGAGCAGTTCTTC. Its translation is CASSAGTRRDEQFF.